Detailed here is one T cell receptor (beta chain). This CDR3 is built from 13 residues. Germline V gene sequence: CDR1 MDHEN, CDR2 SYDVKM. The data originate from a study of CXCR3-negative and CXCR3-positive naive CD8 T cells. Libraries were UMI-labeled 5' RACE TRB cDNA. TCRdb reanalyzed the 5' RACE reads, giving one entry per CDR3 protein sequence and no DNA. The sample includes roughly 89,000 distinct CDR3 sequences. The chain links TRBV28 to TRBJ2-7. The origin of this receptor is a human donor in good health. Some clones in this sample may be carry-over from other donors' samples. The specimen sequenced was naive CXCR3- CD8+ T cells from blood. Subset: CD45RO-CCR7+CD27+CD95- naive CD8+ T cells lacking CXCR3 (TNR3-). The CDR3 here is CASKGEARYEQYF.